Each of the 19 T cell receptor beta chains below was sequenced from the same sample in a study of cytomegalovirus exposure and HLA in healthy donors. PCR amplification relied on 60 Vbeta primers (plus 13 Jbeta primers). Assay: immunoSEQ multiplex PCR; the TCRdb copy retains only in-frame clones and omits some. The sample contains 150,000 or so clones, approximately 78% of which appear only once. Sequencing was carried out using PBMCs. The receptors here all came from a woman aged 18 to 35 in good health and CMV-seronegative.

The CDR3 DNA follows: TGCGCCAGCAGCCAAGAAGTGTCCCACACCACAGATACGCAGTATTTT. This sequence encodes CASSQEVSHTTDTQYF. V is TRBV4-1 and J is TRBJ2-3; D unresolved. V lost 0 bases to trimming and J lost 2 bases, with 12 bases between them. This CDR3 region has 16 residues. The germline CDR1 and CDR2 sequences are MGHRA and YSYEKL.

In this sample, this clone turned up a few times. The chain carries TRBV5-1 and TRBJ2-7, with D possibly matching TRBD2 (6 bases). Between the trimmed V and J ends, which lost 0 bases and 4 bases, there was a span of 11 bases. Germline CDR1 SGHRS, CDR2 YFSETQ. This CDR3 comprises 14 residues. The CDR3 loop is CASSLELASYEQYF. The DNA for the CDR3 is TGCGCCAGCAGCTTGGAACTAGCAAGTTACGAGCAGTACTTC.

J is TRBJ2-7 and V is TRBV27; the match to TRBD2 covers 15 bases. The CDR3 runs to 17 residues. CDR1 and CDR2 (germline): MNHEY, SMNVEV (reference sequence). Unmatched junction bases numbered 14, after V lost 8 bases and J lost 6 bases. The CDR3 here is CASVGLAGGVGLTEQYF. Written as DNA, the CDR3 is TGTGCCAGCGTGGGACTAGCGGGAGGAGTAGGTCTCACCGAGCAGTACTTC.

This sequence joins TRBV15 and TRBJ1-4; D remains unclear. The germline gives CDR1 LNHNV, CDR2 YYDKDF (reference sequence). The CDR3 has 16 residues. The V end lost 0 bases, the J end lost 5 bases, and 13 bases lay between the germline ends. Here the CDR3 DNA reads TGTGCCACCAGCAGAGATCCGAACAGAGAGAATGAAAAACTGTTTTTT. Translation gives CATSRDPNRENEKLFF.

The chain links TRBV11-3 to TRBJ2-1; 8 positions agree with TRBD2. The ends lost 4 bases at V and 12 bases at J; junction bases unmatched: 8. CDR1 is SGHNT, CDR2 YENEEA, per germline. The CDR3 is made up of 13 amino acids. The CDR3 loop is CASSYGREARQFF. The CDR3 nucleotides read TGTGCCAGCAGCTATGGGCGGGAGGCACGGCAGTTCTTC. Full variable domain (missing parts from reference TRBV11-3 and TRBJ2-1): EAGVVQSPRYKIIEKKQPVAFWCNPISGHNTLYWYLQNLGQGPELLIRYENEEAVDDSQLPKDRFSAERLKGVDSTLKIQPAELGDSAVYLCASSYGREARQFFGPGTRLTVL.

This chain uses TRBV27 with TRBJ1-5; TRBD1 might be the D (5 bases). CDR3 size: 14 residues. From germline, CDR1 is MNHEY and CDR2 SMNVEV (reference sequence). V was shortened by 6 bases and J by 5 bases, with 14 bases between the two germline ends. CDR3 coding DNA: TGTGCCAGCAGGAACAACAGGCCTGATCAGCCCCAGCATTTT. This sequence encodes CASRNNRPDQPQHF.

The J gene is TRBJ2-1, the V gene TRBV10-2; 8 bases align to TRBD1. The CDR3 loop spans 14 amino acids. CDR1 is WSHSY and CDR2 is SAAADI in the germline V gene. The junction had 5 bases not matched to a gene; V was cut back by 2 bases and J by 8 bases. The CDR3 here is CASSEVSGGDEQFF. The CDR3 coding sequence is TGCGCCAGCAGTGAGGTTTCAGGGGGCGATGAGCAGTTCTTC.

The V and J genes are TRBV7-8 and TRBJ2-5; D perhaps matches TRBD1 (5 bases). Germline lookup yields CDR1 SGHVS and CDR2 FQNEAQ. Trimming pared 1 base from V and 7 bases from J, leaving 13 bases between. The CDR3 covers 14 residues. CDR3 in amino acids: CASSLDDSAWTQYF. Written as DNA, the CDR3 is TGTGCCAGCAGCTTAGATGACAGTGCCTGGACCCAGTACTTC.

The gene calls are TRBV25-1 and TRBJ1-1, with TRBD1 as a possible D gene (5 bases). Trimming took 7 bases from V and 11 from J, leaving 17 bases between them. CDR1 and CDR2 (germline): MGHDK, SYGVNS. This CDR3 spans 12 amino acids. CDR3 amino acids: CASTPGRGVAFF. The CDR3 region has the DNA TGTGCCAGCACCCCCGGGAGGGGAGTGGCTTTCTTT.

To note about this clone: At the DNA level, this CDR3 is encoded by other sequences in the same sample as well. The chain uses TRBV7-6 and TRBJ2-7; 13 positions agree with TRBD2. V gave up 5 bases and J gave up 3 bases; unmatched junction bases: 1. The CDR3 is made up of 14 amino acids. In germline, CDR1 is SGHVS, CDR2 FNYEAQ. The DNA for the CDR3 is TGTGCCAGCAGCCGGACTAGCGGGAGCTACGAGCAGTACTTC. This codes for CASSRTSGSYEQYF.

The rearrangement joins TRBV5-1 to TRBJ2-5; a weak D match, TRBD1 (6 bases). V was pared by 2 bases and J by 0 bases, with 8 bases between. From germline, CDR1 is SGHRS and CDR2 YFSETQ. This CDR3 contains 14 residues. The CDR3 reads CASSLTGNQETQYF. The CDR3 region has the DNA TGCGCCAGCAGCTTAACAGGGAACCAAGAGACCCAGTACTTC.

This chain joins TRBV6-1 and TRBJ2-7; TRBD1 matches 9 bases. The trim removed 1 base at V and 1 base at J, leaving 20 bases unmatched. The CDR3 spans 21 residues. The germline V gene has CDR1 MNHNS and CDR2 SASEGT. The CDR3 region has the DNA TGTGCCAGCAGTGAAGTCCCCAGGGGACAGGGCTGGGGGCCTCGTTCCTACGAGCAGTACTTC. Its translation is CASSEVPRGQGWGPRSYEQYF.

This clone was detected a few times. J is TRBJ2-2 and V is TRBV7-3; possibly TRBD1 for D (6 bases). The ends were cut back, 3 bases at V and 3 bases at J, with 8 bases in the middle. Germline V gene data show CDR1 as SGHTA and CDR2 as FQGTGA. The CDR3 is made up of 14 amino acids. The CDR3 DNA is TGTGCCAGCAGCTTCAACAGGGACACCGGGGAGCTGTTTTTT. Translation gives CASSFNRDTGELFF.

The chain carries TRBV7-9 and TRBJ2-3; no definite D call. The CDR3 loop spans 18 amino acids. The V end was cut by 5 bases, the J end by 2 bases, with 23 bases between. Germline CDR1 SEHNR, CDR2 FQNEAQ (reference sequence). The CDR3 region is CASSPRSQARPHTDTQYF. In DNA form, the CDR3 reads TGTGCCAGCAGCCCCAGAAGCCAGGCCCGTCCCCACACAGATACGCAGTATTTT.

This clone was seen once. The chain is built from TRBV6-1 and TRBJ1-6; D gene uncertain. Germline CDR1 and CDR2: MNHNS and SASEGT. This CDR3 is 13 amino acids long. V dropped 7 bases and J dropped 0 bases, with 4 bases sitting between them. The CDR3 here is CASTSSYNSPLHF. DNA of the CDR3: TGTGCCAGCACTAGCTCCTATAATTCACCCCTCCACTTT.

The chain has TRBV10-3 and TRBJ2-3, with 16 bases that match TRBD2. The CDR3 is made up of 18 amino acids. CDR1 and CDR2 from the germline V gene are ENHRY and SYGVKD. Trimming at V came to 4 bases and at J to 5 bases, leaving 9 bases not matched to a gene. In DNA form, the CDR3 reads TGTGCCATCAGTGCGGGACTAGCGGGAGGGCCGGGAGAAGATACGCAGTATTTT. Protein sequence: CAISAGLAGGPGEDTQYF.

The genes are TRBV9 and TRBJ2-6; tentatively, D is TRBD1 (5 bases). The CDR3 has 15 residues. The V gene lost 4 bases and the J gene lost 1 base, with 9 bases spanning the gap. Germline V lookup: CDR1 SGDLS, CDR2 YYNGEE. The CDR3 DNA reads as TGTGCCAGCAGCACTCACAGGTCTGGGGCCAACGTCCTGACTTTC. Encoded protein: CASSTHRSGANVLTF.

The genes are TRBV4-2 and TRBJ2-5, with TRBD2 identical over 8 bases. The closer fit of TRBJ2-7 to the DNA end suggests the J call may be wrong. The CDR3 sequence is 16 residues long. Germline CDR1 and CDR2: LGHNA and YNFKEQ. CDR3: CASSQDGAGGTYEQYF. The DNA of the CDR3 is TGTGCCAGCAGCCAAGACGGCGCGGGAGGTACCTACGAGCAGTACTTC.

This chain connects TRBV19 to TRBJ2-5; tentatively, D is TRBD2 (6 bases). Germline assignment: CDR1 LNHDA and CDR2 SQIVND (reference sequence). The CDR3 consists of 15 residues. Trimming removed 6 bases from V and 2 bases from J, with 16 bases in between. The CDR3 loop is CASSTPGVPQETQYF. CDR3 DNA sequence: TGTGCCAGTAGCACCCCGGGGGTACCTCAAGAGACCCAGTACTTC.